A single sample gave rise to the 21 T cell receptor beta chains below, sequenced in a study of T cell responses to AZD1222 COVID-19 vaccine listed by TCRdb under 2021. The time point label, as the study defines it: baseline before first vaccination. The library relied on the immunoSEQ multiplex PCR assay. Entries here come from immuneACCESS through TCRdb and include only in-frame sequences with V and J called. Some clones fail to appear in such tables; in the studies checked, an unresolved V gene covers under half of the shortfall, and the cause of the remainder is unknown. The table for this sample lists 150,000 to 180,000 clones; around nine tenths of them were counted only once. The ten largest clones add up to about 20% of the sample. The source was peripheral blood, collected on day 0 of AZD1222 vaccination. Source of these receptors: an adult in good health.

This chain links TRBV18 with TRBJ1-1; 7 bases line up with TRBD1. V lost 7 bases to trimming and J lost 1 base; unmatched junction nucleotides: 6. CDR1 is KGHSH and CDR2 is LQKENI in the germline V gene. This CDR3 has 14 amino acids. The CDR3 DNA reads as TGTGCCAGCTTGACAGGGCGGGGGAACACTGAAGCTTTCTTT. Its protein product is CASLTGRGNTEAFF.

The chain joins TRBV5-5 to TRBJ1-1; D perhaps matches TRBD1 (6 bases). Between the trimmed V and J ends, which lost 5 bases and 7 bases, there was a span of 9 bases. The CDR3 is made up of 11 amino acids. The germline CDR1 and CDR2 sequences are SGHKS and YYEKEE (reference sequence). In DNA, the CDR3 is TGTGCCAGCAGACGGGGGCGTGAAGCTTTCTTT. Amino acid sequence: CASRRGREAFF.

The gene calls are TRBV20-1 and TRBJ1-2, with unresolved D. Trimming took off 3 bases at V and 1 base at J, with 18 bases between the two ends. CDR1 DFQATT and CDR2 SNEGSKA come from the germline V gene (reference sequence). This CDR3 is 16 amino acids long. This CDR3 is CSASALSSRFNYGYTF. The CDR3 nucleotides read TGCAGTGCTAGTGCCCTCTCTAGCCGGTTTAACTATGGCTACACCTTC.

This rearrangement joins TRBV28 to TRBJ2-7, with D uncertain. Trimming removed 6 bases from V and 5 bases from J, with 14 bases in between. In germline, CDR1 is MDHEN, CDR2 SYDVKM. The CDR3 runs 13 residues. CDR3 in DNA: TGTGCCAGCAGGATTATTCGCGGCCACGAGCAGTACTTC. Its protein is CASRIIRGHEQYF.

This clone was counted a single time. The CDR3 region is CASSLDSYSGNTIYF. CDR3 sequence (DNA): TGTGCCAGCAGCTTGGACTCTTACTCTGGAAACACCATATATTTT. This rearrangement joins TRBV7-3 to TRBJ1-3; D call uncertain. CDR3 length: 15 residues. Germline CDR1 SGHTA, CDR2 FQGTGA. Trimming took 3 bases from V and 0 from J, leaving 9 bases between them.

This chain connects TRBV5-1 to TRBJ2-1; D is unclear. The CDR3 consists of 14 residues. V lost 2 bases to trimming and J lost 6 bases, with 12 bases between them. CDR1 SGHRS and CDR2 YFSETQ come from the germline V gene. The CDR3: CASSFSSRGNEQFF. Here the CDR3 DNA reads TGCGCCAGCAGCTTCTCTAGTCGAGGCAATGAGCAGTTCTTC.

The chain joins TRBV7-2 to TRBJ1-5; 8 positions match TRBD1. Germline trimming cut 5 bases from V and 4 bases from J; bases unmatched to any gene: 4. The CDR3 spans 14 residues. The germline gives CDR1 SGHTA, CDR2 FQGNSA. DNA of the CDR3: TGTGCCAGCAGCGCGACAGGGGCTAATCAGCCCCAGCATTTT. This gives the protein CASSATGANQPQHF. The full variable domain, with the rest looked up from reference TRBV7-2 and TRBJ1-5, is GAGVSQSPSNKVTEKGKDVELRCDPISGHTALYWYRQSLGQGLEFLIYFQGNSAPDKSGLPSDRFSAERTGGSVSTLTIQRTQQEDSAVYLCASSATGANQPQHFGDGTRLSIL.

The rearrangement uses TRBV5-1 and TRBJ2-1, with 14 nucleotides matching TRBD2. CDR1 and CDR2 (germline): SGHRS, YFSETQ. The J segment lost 7 bases and the V segment lost 4 bases, leaving 7 bases of the junction unmatched. CDR3 length: 16 residues. The CDR3 nucleotides are TGCGCCAGCAGCGACCGACTAGCGGGGGGGCGAAATGAGCAGTTCTTC. Protein: CASSDRLAGGRNEQFF.

The chain is built from TRBV7-2 and TRBJ2-7; 8 bases line up with TRBD2. V lost 2 bases and J lost 2; bases outside the gene matches: 2. Per germline, CDR1 SGHTA and CDR2 FQGNSA. CDR3 length: 14 amino acids. Here the CDR3 reads CASSLTAGAYEQYF. The CDR3 coding sequence is TGTGCCAGCAGCTTAACAGCGGGAGCCTACGAGCAGTACTTC. Full variable domain (rest looked up from reference TRBV7-2 and TRBJ2-7): GAGVSQSPSNKVTEKGKDVELRCDPISGHTALYWYRQSLGQGLEFLIYFQGNSAPDKSGLPSDRFSAERTGGSVSTLTIQRTQQEDSAVYLCASSLTAGAYEQYFGPGTRLTVT.

This clone has a single count. This chain links TRBV11-1 with TRBJ1-6; maybe TRBD1 (5 bases). With 2 bases removed from V and 7 bases from J, the gap between germline ends came to 9 bases. Germline V gene sequence: CDR1 SGHAT, CDR2 FQDESV (reference sequence). The CDR3 sequence is 14 residues long. CDR3 protein: CASSLQGGNSPLHF. CDR3 DNA: TGTGCCAGCAGCTTACAGGGTGGGAATTCACCCCTCCACTTT.

The V call is TRBV24-1, the J call TRBJ2-5; possible D gene TRBD2, 7 bases. The CDR3 is 13 residues long. CDR1 and CDR2 (germline): KGHDR, SFDVKD. Trimming stripped 7 bases from V and 3 bases from J, with 11 bases between. The CDR3 loop is CATRRGGEETQYF. The CDR3 DNA is TGTGCCACCAGGAGGGGGGGGGAAGAGACCCAGTACTTC.

This sequence joins TRBV6-2 or TRBV6-3 and TRBJ2-2; TRBD1 matches at 9 bases. Per the germline V gene, CDR1 is MNHEY and CDR2 is SVGEGT. V was clipped by 2 bases and J by 6 bases; unmatched bases: 4. This CDR3 is built from 15 residues. CDR3 amino acids: CASSYETGGSGELFF. CDR3 DNA: TGTGCCAGCAGTTACGAGACAGGGGGTTCCGGGGAGCTGTTTTTT.

This clone was seen only a few times. V is TRBV20-1 and J is TRBJ2-4; D is unresolved. Trimming removed 6 bases from V and 3 bases from J, with 3 bases in between. The germline gives CDR1 DFQATT, CDR2 SNEGSKA (reference sequence). There are 10 residues in the CDR3. The CDR3 sequence is CSAVKNIQYF. The CDR3 DNA reads as TGCAGTGCCGTCAAAAACATTCAGTACTTC.

The rearrangement joins TRBV15 to TRBJ1-4, with TRBD1 matching 7 bases. Germline CDR1 LNHNV, CDR2 YYDKDF (reference sequence). The V segment lost 1 base and the J segment 15 bases; nucleotides outside the gene matches: 14. CDR3 length equals 15 residues. CDR3 DNA: TGTGCCACCAGCAGAGGTAGGACAGGCCGCTCGCCCGTGTTTTTT. Translated: CATSRGRTGRSPVFF.

The genes are TRBV10-3 and TRBJ1-1, with 8 bases identical to TRBD1. Germline CDR1 ENHRY, CDR2 SYGVKD. With V trimmed by 6 bases and J by 5 bases, 8 bases remained unmatched. This CDR3 contains 14 residues. The CDR3 region has the DNA TGTGCCATCAGAGACTCAGGGGGCGCGACTGAAGCTTTCTTT. Translated: CAIRDSGGATEAFF.

The V gene is TRBV11-2, the J gene TRBJ2-7; D is undetermined. V lost 5 bases and J lost 3, with 20 bases in between. Germline CDR1 SGHAT, CDR2 FQNNGV. CDR3 size: 16 residues. Here the CDR3 DNA reads TGTGCCAGCAGCAATGCCGGCAATGGGTATAGCTACGAGCAGTACTTC. Its translation is CASSNAGNGYSYEQYF.

The gene calls are TRBV7-8 and TRBJ2-5; D gene unclear. V shed 5 bases and J shed 1 base, with 2 bases lying between them. Germline values: CDR1 SGHVS, CDR2 FQNEAQ. CDR3 length: 11 amino acids. CDR3 bases: TGTGCCAGCAGCCCCCAAGAGACCCAGTACTTC. As protein: CASSPQETQYF.

This chain connects TRBV28 to TRBJ1-3; D remains ambiguous. CDR1 is MDHEN and CDR2 is SYDVKM in the germline V gene. Deletions cut 3 bases from V and 1 base from J, with 10 bases between. The CDR3 consists of 15 residues. The CDR3 reads CASSFSGGSGNTIYF. CDR3 DNA sequence: TGTGCCAGCAGTTTTTCAGGAGGTTCTGGAAACACCATATATTTT.

This chain uses TRBV14 with TRBJ2-7, with TRBD2 as a possible D gene (6 bases). The germline V and J ends were trimmed by 5 bases and 0 bases, with 14 bases remaining between them. The CDR3 contains 15 residues. Germline CDR1 and CDR2: SGHDN and FVKESK. The CDR3 DNA is TGTGCCAGCAGCGTACCTGGGAGGCTCTCCTACGAGCAGTACTTC. Translating it yields CASSVPGRLSYEQYF.

The genes are TRBV11-3 and TRBJ2-2; 9 positions match TRBD1. Per germline, CDR1 SGHNT and CDR2 YENEEA. The CDR3 consists of 15 residues. Trimming removed 3 bases from V and 6 bases from J; junction bases left unmatched: 5. The CDR3 nucleotides read TGTGCCAGCAGCTTCGGGACAGGGCGGGCCGGGGAGCTGTTTTTT. Its translation: CASSFGTGRAGELFF.

This sequence joins TRBV18 and TRBJ1-5; D remains unclear. Trimming stripped 3 bases from V and 5 bases from J, with 8 bases between. Germline loops: CDR1 KGHSH, CDR2 LQKENI. This CDR3 is built from 13 residues. CDR3 coding DNA: TGTGCCAGCTCACCGACATCCGATCAGCCCCAGCATTTT. It translates to CASSPTSDQPQHF.